Below are 26 T cell receptor beta chains sequenced from a single sample in a study of breast tumors, draining lymph nodes, adjacent tissues. TCRdb passed the multiplex PCR reads through MiXCR, listing each CDR3 protein once. The sample includes about 180,000 distinct CDR3 sequences, 30% to 35% of them seen just once. The lymph nodes were axillary draining lymph nodes from breast cancer patients. The sample taken for sequencing was axillary lymph node tissue. These receptors all come from a female donor with breast cancer. Some clones in this sample may be carry-over from other donors' samples.

A note on this clonotype: A clone one base away is much larger, so this may be a read error. This CDR3 fails to terminate in the conserved phenylalanine or tryptophan, so it likely reflects a read error. This chain connects TRBV19 to TRBJ2-3; TRBD2 is a possible D gene (6 bases). The V and J ends lost 4 bases and 2 bases respectively, with 16 bases between them. Germline lookup yields CDR1 LNHDA and CDR2 SQIVND (reference sequence). This CDR3 region has 16 residues. CDR3 loop: CASSNSQRVYTDTQYS. The CDR3 coding sequence is TGTGCCAGTAGTAATAGCCAGCGGGTCTACACAGATACGCAGTATTCT.

This clonotype was recorded at least ten times. J is TRBJ2-7 and V is TRBV7-6; D possibly corresponds to TRBD2 (6 bases). The CDR3 length is 14 residues. Trimming left V 0 bases short and J 1 base short, with 7 bases between. In germline, CDR1 is SGHVS, CDR2 FNYEAQ. CDR3 in DNA: TGTGCCAGCAGCTTAGCGGCGGGGTCCTACGAGCAGTACTTC. Translation: CASSLAAGSYEQYF.

This clonotype has at least ten counts. The CDR3 region has the DNA TGTGCCAGTAGACCCCTGGACAGGCCGGCTAATGAAAAACTGTTTTTT. Translating it yields CASRPLDRPANEKLFF. The chain recombines TRBV19 with TRBJ1-4; TRBD1 agrees at 7 bases. CDR3 length: 16 residues. V dropped 6 bases and J dropped 3; count of bases not matched to a gene: 10. Germline V gene data show CDR1 as LNHDA and CDR2 as SQIVND (reference sequence).

Note on this clonotype: It may be a read error: a sequence one base away is much more abundant. This chain joins TRBV7-9 and TRBJ1-3; TRBD1 agrees at 7 bases. The CDR3 totals 13 residues. Per germline, CDR1 SEHNR and CDR2 FQNEAQ (reference sequence). CDR3 loop: CASSLTGRNTTYF. The CDR3 nucleotides read TGTGCCAGCAGTCTGACAGGGAGAAACACCACATATTTT.

The V call is TRBV6-5, the J call TRBJ1-3, with D hard to call. The tail of the sequence fits TRBJ1-1 better, so the J call may be wrong. CDR3 length: 14 residues. From germline, CDR1 is MNHEY and CDR2 SVGAGI. Written as DNA, the CDR3 is TGTGCCAGCAGTTACTCGATAGGGAGCACTGAAGCTTTCTTT. Translation: CASSYSIGSTEAFF.

This clonotype came up many times. The chain carries TRBV2 and TRBJ2-3; 12 positions match TRBD2. The CDR3 has 15 amino acids. Germline values: CDR1 SNHLY, CDR2 FYNNEI. The V and J ends lost 5 bases and 3 bases, in that order; junction bases with no gene match: 3. For the CDR3, the DNA is TGTGCCAGCAGTACTAGCGGGGGGAGGACAGATACGCAGTATTTT. Protein: CASSTSGGRTDTQYF.

This sequence joins TRBV7-9 and TRBJ2-5, with 9 nucleotides matching TRBD1. There are 16 residues in the CDR3. Germline assignment: CDR1 SEHNR and CDR2 FQNEAQ (reference sequence). The V segment lost 2 bases and the J segment 2 bases; nucleotides outside the gene matches: 6. The CDR3 loop is CASSLRWGQGQETQYF. In DNA form, the CDR3 reads TGTGCCAGCAGCTTACGTTGGGGACAGGGACAAGAGACCCAGTACTTC.

The chain carries TRBV24-1 and TRBJ2-3; a possible D gene is TRBD2 (7 bases). This CDR3 has 13 amino acids. Trimming cost V 5 bases and J 9 bases, with 14 bases left between them. Germline V lookup: CDR1 KGHDR, CDR2 SFDVKD. Here the CDR3 DNA reads TGTGCCACCAGTGGAGGGGGGGGGGTAACGCAGTATTTT. Translated, it gives CATSGGGGVTQYF.

As regards this clonotype: A junction boundary mismatches the germline segment, possibly from a read error. The genes are TRBV7-7 and TRBJ1-6; tentatively, D is TRBD1 (5 bases). Looked up from germline, CDR1 is SSHAT and CDR2 is FNYEAQ (reference sequence). This CDR3 contains 13 residues. The CDR3 protein is CASSPGQNSPLHF. Written as DNA, the CDR3 is TGTGCTAGCAGCCCGGGGCAAAATTCGCCCCTCCACTTT.

This clonotype was observed a handful of times. The chain combines TRBV20-1 with TRBJ2-2, with TRBD2 matching over 8 bases. The junction had 9 bases not matched to a gene; V was cut back by 2 bases and J by 4 bases. CDR1 and CDR2 from the germline V gene are DFQATT and SNEGSKA (reference sequence). There are 16 residues in the CDR3. The CDR3 bases are TGCAGTGCTAGACCCAGTAGCGGGGAGACCACCGGGGAGCTGTTTTTT. It codes for CSARPSSGETTGELFF.

Of note for this clonotype: This may be a read error: a much more frequent sequence differs by one nucleotide. The genes are TRBV5-4 and TRBJ2-7; 10 nucleotides agree with TRBD2. This CDR3 contains 14 residues. Looked up from germline, CDR1 is SGHNT and CDR2 is YYREEE (reference sequence). Losses at the gene ends were 2 bases for V and 7 bases for J; bases not matched to a gene: 6. The CDR3 nucleotides read TGTGCCAGCAGCTTAGCGGGAGGGCCTAGGGAGCAGTACTTC. Translated: CASSLAGGPREQYF.

The rearrangement uses TRBV9 and TRBJ1-4, with a weak D call TRBD1 (5 bases). The ends were cut back, 0 bases at V and 11 bases at J, with 8 bases in the middle. The CDR3 spans 12 residues. Germline lookup yields CDR1 SGDLS and CDR2 YYNGEE. CDR3 residues: CASSVAGGKLFF. In nucleotides, the CDR3 is TGTGCCAGCAGCGTAGCGGGGGGTAAACTGTTTTTT. Full variable domain (missing parts from reference TRBV9 and TRBJ1-4): DSGVTQTPKHLITATGQRVTLRCSPRSGDLSVYWYQQSLDQGLQFLIQYYNGEERAKGNILERFSAQQFPDLHSELNLSSLELGDSALYFCASSVAGGKLFFGSGTQLSVL.

Worth noting for this clonotype: A single base separates this from a much larger clone, so it may be a read error. The J gene is TRBJ2-7, the V gene TRBV12-3 or TRBV12-4; D is undetermined. The CDR3 is 14 amino acids. In nucleotides, the CDR3 is TGTGTCAGCAGTTCCATGGCTATCGGCCACGAGCAGTACTTC. This encodes CVSSSMAIGHEQYF.

With regard to this clonotype: Being one base from a much bigger clone, this may be a read error. The V gene is TRBV6-1, the J gene TRBJ2-7; 9 bases line up with TRBD1. The junction had 5 bases not matched to a gene; V was cut back by 7 bases and J by 1 base. The CDR3 loop spans 14 amino acids. Germline V gene sequence: CDR1 MNHNS, CDR2 SASEGT. In DNA, the CDR3 is TGTGCCAGCAATCAACAGGGGGCATCCTACGAGCAGTACTTC. This encodes CASNQQGASYEQYF.

There are a few counts of this clonotype. This could be a read error, since a much larger clone is one nucleotide away. The rearrangement links TRBV9 to TRBJ2-6; no firm D call. Per germline, CDR1 SGDLS and CDR2 YYNGEE. The CDR3 contains 16 residues. This CDR3 is CASSGETVRWANALTF. DNA of the CDR3: TGTGCCAGCAGCGGCGAAACAGTGCGCTGGGCCAACGCCCTGACTTTC.

Comment on this clonotype: At one of its ends the junction is not consistent with the germline gene, which may arise from a read error. The chain uses TRBV7-2 and TRBJ1-2; no clear D. The CDR3 totals 13 residues. The V gene's germline CDR1 is SGHTA and CDR2 FQGNSA. CDR3 DNA sequence: TGTGCCGGCAGCTTTACTGTTAACTGTGGCTACACCTTC. Protein: CAGSFTVNCGYTF.

Points on this clonotype: A much larger clone lies a single base off, so this may be a read error. No conserved phenylalanine or tryptophan ends this CDR3, so it is likely a read error. The DNA is omitted, as the CDR3 cannot be located on it reliably, and the CDR3 follows TCRdb's listing. The chain recombines TRBV7-9 with TRBJ1-2; TRBD1, the table's D call, was not compared with the DNA. The CDR3 has 15 amino acids, counting both end residues. The germline V gene has CDR1 SEHNR and CDR2 FQNEAQ (reference sequence). CDR3: CASSPGQAPVGGYPL.

The chain links TRBV3-1 to TRBJ2-2; D is unclear. Germline V gives CDR1 LGHDT, CDR2 YNNKEL (reference sequence). The CDR3 has 14 amino acids. With 3 bases removed from V and 6 bases from J, the gap between germline ends came to 11 bases. The CDR3 spells CASSQPHGPGELFF. For the CDR3, the DNA is TGTGCCAGCAGCCAGCCCCACGGACCCGGGGAGCTGTTTTTT.

This clonotype was seen at least ten times. The rearrangement uses TRBV19 and TRBJ2-7; tentative D call: TRBD1 (6 bases). The CDR3 is 14 amino acids. Germline CDR1 LNHDA, CDR2 SQIVND (reference sequence). V shed 6 bases and J shed 3 bases, with 15 bases lying between them. This CDR3 is CASSARTAIYEQYF. CDR3 DNA: TGTGCCAGTAGCGCGCGGACAGCAATCTACGAGCAGTACTTC.

The J gene is TRBJ2-3, the V gene TRBV2, with 7 bases lining up with TRBD1. The CDR3 covers 13 residues. Germline trimming cut 4 bases from V and 4 bases from J; bases unmatched to any gene: 2. Germline assignment: CDR1 SNHLY and CDR2 FYNNEI. In DNA, the CDR3 is TGTGCCAGCAGTGGACAGGGCGCAGATACGCAGTATTTT. The encoded protein is CASSGQGADTQYF.

The rearrangement joins TRBV11-1 to TRBJ2-5; a weak D match, TRBD2 (5 bases). The V gene lost 10 bases and the J gene lost 5 bases, with 26 bases spanning the gap. The germline V gene has CDR1 SGHAT and CDR2 FQDESV (reference sequence). The CDR3 contains 16 residues. The CDR3 DNA reads TGTGCCACCAGTAGTAGCGTTGACCTTCAGGAGGAGACCCAGTACTTC. Amino acids: CATSSSVDLQEETQYF.

This clonotype appeared many times. The J gene is TRBJ2-2, the V gene TRBV29-1; a possible D gene is TRBD1 (5 bases). The germline V gene encodes CDR1 SQVTM and CDR2 ANQGSEA. CDR3 size: 13 residues. The V end lost 5 bases, the J end lost 2 bases, and 9 bases lay between the germline ends. The CDR3: CSVLGRNTGELFF. The CDR3 coding sequence is TGCAGCGTTCTGGGGCGTAACACCGGGGAGCTGTTTTTT.

This clonotype has at least ten counts. The chain links TRBV19 to TRBJ2-7; D may match TRBD1 or TRBD2 (5 bases each). CDR3 size: 14 residues. CDR1 and CDR2 from the germline V gene are LNHDA and SQIVND (reference sequence). V lost 3 bases and J 0 bases, leaving 9 bases between the germline ends. CDR3 DNA sequence: TGTGCCAGTAGTATCAGGGAGAGCTCCTACGAGCAGTACTTC. The encoded protein is CASSIRESSYEQYF.

With regard to this clonotype: This could be a read error, since a much larger clone is one nucleotide away. The CDR3 region has the DNA TGTGCCAGCAGTCACTTTCTCAACCAAGAGACCCAGTACTTC. Amino acids: CASSHFLNQETQYF. V usage is TRBV6-2 or TRBV6-3 and J usage is TRBJ2-5, with D unclear. The CDR3 has 14 amino acids. CDR1 MNHEY and CDR2 SVGEGT come from the germline V gene. Trimming took 5 bases from V and 0 from J, leaving 10 bases between them.

Many counts were recorded for this clonotype. CDR3 in amino acids: CASSFLTGELFF. In DNA, the CDR3 is TGTGCCAGCAGCTTCCTCACCGGGGAGCTGTTTTTT. The chain is built from TRBV7-2 and TRBJ2-2, with unresolved D. Trimming took 3 bases from V and 4 from J, leaving 3 bases between them. Germline CDR1 and CDR2: SGHTA and FQGNSA. CDR3 length equals 12 residues.

This clonotype came up many times. This rearrangement joins TRBV5-1 to TRBJ2-5; either TRBD1 or TRBD2 may supply D (5 bases each). Germline V gene sequence: CDR1 SGHRS, CDR2 YFSETQ. The CDR3 is 16 amino acids. Trimming shortened V by 2 bases and J by 3 bases, and 17 bases separated the two germline ends. The CDR3 nucleotides read TGCGCCAGCAGCTTAACGGGGACGGTACAAGAAGAGACCCAGTACTTC. This codes for CASSLTGTVQEETQYF.